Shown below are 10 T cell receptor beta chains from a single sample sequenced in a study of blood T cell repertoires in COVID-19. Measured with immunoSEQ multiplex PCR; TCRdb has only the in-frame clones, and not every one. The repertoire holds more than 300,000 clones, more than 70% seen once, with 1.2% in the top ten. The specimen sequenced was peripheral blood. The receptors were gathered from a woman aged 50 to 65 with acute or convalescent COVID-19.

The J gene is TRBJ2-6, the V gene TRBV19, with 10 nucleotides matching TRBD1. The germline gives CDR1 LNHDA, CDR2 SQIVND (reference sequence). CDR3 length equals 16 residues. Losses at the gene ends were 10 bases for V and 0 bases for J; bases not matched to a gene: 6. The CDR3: CATRQGASSGANVLTF. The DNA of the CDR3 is TGTGCCACCCGACAGGGGGCTAGCTCTGGGGCCAACGTCCTGACTTTC.

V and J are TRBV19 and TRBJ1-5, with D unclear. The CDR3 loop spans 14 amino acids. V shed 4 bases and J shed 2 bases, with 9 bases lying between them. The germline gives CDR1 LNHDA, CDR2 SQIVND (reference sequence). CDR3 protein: CASSNRFGNQPQHF. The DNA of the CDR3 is TGTGCCAGTAGTAATCGGTTCGGCAATCAGCCCCAGCATTTT.

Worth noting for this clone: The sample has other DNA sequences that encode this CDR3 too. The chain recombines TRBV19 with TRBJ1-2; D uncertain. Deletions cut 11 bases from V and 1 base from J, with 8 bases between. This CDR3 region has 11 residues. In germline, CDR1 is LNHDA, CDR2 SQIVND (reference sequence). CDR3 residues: CASQRNYGYTF. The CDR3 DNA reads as TGTGCCTCCCAGCGTAACTATGGCTACACCTTC.

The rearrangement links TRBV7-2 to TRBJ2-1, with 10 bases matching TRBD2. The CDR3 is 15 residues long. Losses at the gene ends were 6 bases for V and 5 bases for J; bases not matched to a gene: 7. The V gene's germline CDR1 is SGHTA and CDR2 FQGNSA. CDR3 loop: CASSLSGGAHNEQFF. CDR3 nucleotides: TGTGCCAGCAGTTTGAGCGGGGGGGCCCACAATGAGCAGTTCTTC. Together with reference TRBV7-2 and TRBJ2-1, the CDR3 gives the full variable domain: GAGVSQSPSNKVTEKGKDVELRCDPISGHTALYWYRQSLGQGLEFLIYFQGNSAPDKSGLPSDRFSAERTGGSVSTLTIQRTQQEDSAVYLCASSLSGGAHNEQFFGPGTRLTVL.

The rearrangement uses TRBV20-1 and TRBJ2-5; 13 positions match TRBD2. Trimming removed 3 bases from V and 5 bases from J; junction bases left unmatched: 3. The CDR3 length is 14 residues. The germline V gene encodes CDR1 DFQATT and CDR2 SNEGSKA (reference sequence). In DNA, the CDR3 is TGCAGTGCTAGTAAACTAGCGGGAGGGGAGACCCAGTACTTC. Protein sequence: CSASKLAGGETQYF.

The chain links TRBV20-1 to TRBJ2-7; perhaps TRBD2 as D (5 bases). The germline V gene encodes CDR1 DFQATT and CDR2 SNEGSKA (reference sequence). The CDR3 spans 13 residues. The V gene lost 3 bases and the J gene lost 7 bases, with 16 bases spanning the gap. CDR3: CSASSASSGEQYF. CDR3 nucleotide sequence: TGCAGTGCTAGTAGTGCCTCTTCGGGAGAGCAGTACTTC.

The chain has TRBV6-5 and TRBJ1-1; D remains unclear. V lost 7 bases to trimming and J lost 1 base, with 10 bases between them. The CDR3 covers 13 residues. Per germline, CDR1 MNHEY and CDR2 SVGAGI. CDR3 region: CASIPAGNTEAFF. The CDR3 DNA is TGTGCCAGCATTCCCGCGGGGAACACTGAAGCTTTCTTT.

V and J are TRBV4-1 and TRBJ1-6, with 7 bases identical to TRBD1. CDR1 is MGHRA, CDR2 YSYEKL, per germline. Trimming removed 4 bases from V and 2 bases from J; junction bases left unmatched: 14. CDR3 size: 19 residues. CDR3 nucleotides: TGCGCCAGCAGCCCGGGCCCCCTGAGCAGGGGGGCCTATAATTCACCCCTCCACTTT. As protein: CASSPGPLSRGAYNSPLHF.

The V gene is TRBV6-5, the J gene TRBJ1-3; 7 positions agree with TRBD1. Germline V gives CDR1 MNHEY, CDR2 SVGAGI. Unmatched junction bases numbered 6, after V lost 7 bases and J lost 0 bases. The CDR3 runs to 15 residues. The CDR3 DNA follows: TGTGCCAGCATCCCACGGGACAGCTCTGGAAACACCATATATTTT. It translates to CASIPRDSSGNTIYF.

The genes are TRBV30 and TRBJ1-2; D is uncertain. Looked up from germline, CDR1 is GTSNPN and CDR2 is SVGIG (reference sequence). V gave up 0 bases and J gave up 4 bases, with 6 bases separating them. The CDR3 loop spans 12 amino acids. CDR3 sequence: CAWSVLGYGYTF. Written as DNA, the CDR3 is TGTGCCTGGAGTGTACTCGGCTATGGCTACACCTTC.